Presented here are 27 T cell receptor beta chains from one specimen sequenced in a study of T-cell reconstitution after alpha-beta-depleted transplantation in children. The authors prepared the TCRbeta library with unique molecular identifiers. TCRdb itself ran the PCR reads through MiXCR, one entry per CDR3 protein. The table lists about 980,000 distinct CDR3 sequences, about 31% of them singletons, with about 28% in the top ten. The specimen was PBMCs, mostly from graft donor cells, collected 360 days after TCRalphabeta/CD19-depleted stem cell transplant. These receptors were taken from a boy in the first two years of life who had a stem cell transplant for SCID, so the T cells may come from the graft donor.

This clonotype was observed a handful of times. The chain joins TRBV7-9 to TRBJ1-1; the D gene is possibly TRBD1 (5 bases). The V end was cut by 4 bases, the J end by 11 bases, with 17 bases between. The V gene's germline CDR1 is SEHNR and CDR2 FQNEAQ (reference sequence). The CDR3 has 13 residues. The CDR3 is CASSSTPGNGAFF. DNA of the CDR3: TGTGCCAGCAGCTCTACGCCAGGGAATGGCGCTTTCTTT.

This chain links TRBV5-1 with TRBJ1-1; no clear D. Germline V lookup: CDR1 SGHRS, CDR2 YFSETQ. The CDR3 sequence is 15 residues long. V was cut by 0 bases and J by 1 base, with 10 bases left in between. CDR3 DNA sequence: TGCGCCAGCAGCTTGGAGTGGACGGAGAACACTGAAGCTTTCTTT. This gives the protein CASSLEWTENTEAFF.

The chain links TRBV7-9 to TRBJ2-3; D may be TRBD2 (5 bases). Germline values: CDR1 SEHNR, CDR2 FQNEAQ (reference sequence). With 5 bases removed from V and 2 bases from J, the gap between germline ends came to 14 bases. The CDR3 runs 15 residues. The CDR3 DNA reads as TGTGCCAGCAGCCCCGGACTGGGGTTCACAGATACGCAGTATTTT. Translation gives CASSPGLGFTDTQYF.

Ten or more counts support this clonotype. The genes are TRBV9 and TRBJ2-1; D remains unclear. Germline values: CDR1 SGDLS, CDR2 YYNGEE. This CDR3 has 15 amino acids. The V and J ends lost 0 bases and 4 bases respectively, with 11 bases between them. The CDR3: CASSVAVRSYNEQFF. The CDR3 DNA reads TGTGCCAGCAGCGTAGCAGTCAGGAGTTACAATGAGCAGTTCTTC.

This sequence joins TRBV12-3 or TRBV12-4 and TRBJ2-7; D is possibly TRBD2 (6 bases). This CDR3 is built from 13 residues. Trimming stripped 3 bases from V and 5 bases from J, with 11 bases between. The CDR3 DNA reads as TGTGCCAGCAGTTTTAGCGGCCTGAACGAGCAGTACTTC. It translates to CASSFSGLNEQYF.

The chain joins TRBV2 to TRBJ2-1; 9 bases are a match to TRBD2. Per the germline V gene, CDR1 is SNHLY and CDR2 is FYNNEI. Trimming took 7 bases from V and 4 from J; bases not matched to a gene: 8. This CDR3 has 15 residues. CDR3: CASTRAGGFYNEQFF. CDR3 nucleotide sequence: TGTGCCAGCACCCGAGCGGGGGGCTTTTACAATGAGCAGTTCTTC.

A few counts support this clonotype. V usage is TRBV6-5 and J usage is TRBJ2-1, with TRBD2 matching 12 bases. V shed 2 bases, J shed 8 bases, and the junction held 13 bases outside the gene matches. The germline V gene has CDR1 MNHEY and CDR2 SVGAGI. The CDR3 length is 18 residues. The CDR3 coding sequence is TGTGCCAGCAGTTACAGTCAGTCTAGCGGGGGGGCTGATCATGAGCAGTTCTTC. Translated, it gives CASSYSQSSGGADHEQFF.

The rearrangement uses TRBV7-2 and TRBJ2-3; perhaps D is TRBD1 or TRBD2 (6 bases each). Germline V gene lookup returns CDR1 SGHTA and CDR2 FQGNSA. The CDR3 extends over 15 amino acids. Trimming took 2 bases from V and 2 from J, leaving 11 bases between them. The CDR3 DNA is TGTGCCAGCAGCTTAAGGGGGGCGTTCACAGATACGCAGTATTTT. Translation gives CASSLRGAFTDTQYF.

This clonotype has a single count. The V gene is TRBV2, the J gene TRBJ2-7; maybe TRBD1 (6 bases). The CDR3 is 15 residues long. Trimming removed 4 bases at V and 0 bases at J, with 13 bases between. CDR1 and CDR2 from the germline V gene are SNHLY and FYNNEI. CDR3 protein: CASSGGQAGSYEQYF. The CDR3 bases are TGTGCCAGCAGTGGGGGGCAGGCCGGCTCCTACGAGCAGTACTTC. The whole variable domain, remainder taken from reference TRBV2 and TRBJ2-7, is EPEVTQTPSHQVTQMGQEVILRCVPISNHLYFYWYRQILGQKVEFLVSFYNNEISEKSEIFDDQFSVERPDGSNFTLKIRSTKLEDSAMYFCASSGGQAGSYEQYFGPGTRLTVT.

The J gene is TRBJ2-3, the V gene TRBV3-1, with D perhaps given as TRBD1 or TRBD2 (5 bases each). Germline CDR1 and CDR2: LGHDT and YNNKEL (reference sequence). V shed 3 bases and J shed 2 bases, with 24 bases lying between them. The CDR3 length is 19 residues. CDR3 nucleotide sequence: TGTGCCAGCAGCCACCGATCGGGGAAGGGACGGCGGATCACAGATACGCAGTATTTT. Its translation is CASSHRSGKGRRITDTQYF.

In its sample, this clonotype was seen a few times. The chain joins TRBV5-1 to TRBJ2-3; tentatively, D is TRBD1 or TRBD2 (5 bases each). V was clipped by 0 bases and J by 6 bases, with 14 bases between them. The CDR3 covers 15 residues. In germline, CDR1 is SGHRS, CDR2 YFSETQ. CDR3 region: CASSLDSGRKDTQYF. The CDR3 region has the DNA TGCGCCAGCAGCTTGGATTCGGGGCGGAAGGATACGCAGTATTTT.

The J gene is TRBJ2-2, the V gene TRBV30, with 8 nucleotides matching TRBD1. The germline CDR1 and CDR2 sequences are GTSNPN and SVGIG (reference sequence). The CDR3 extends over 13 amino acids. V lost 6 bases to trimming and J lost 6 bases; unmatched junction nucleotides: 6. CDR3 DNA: TGTGCCTGCAAGGGACAGGCCTCCGGGGAGCTGTTTTTT. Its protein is CACKGQASGELFF. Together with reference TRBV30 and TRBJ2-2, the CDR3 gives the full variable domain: SQTIHQWPATLVQPVGSPLSLECTVEGTSNPNLYWYRQAAGRGLQLLFYSVGIGQISSEVPQNLSASRPQDRQFILSSKKLLLSDSGFYLCACKGQASGELFFGEGSRLTVL.

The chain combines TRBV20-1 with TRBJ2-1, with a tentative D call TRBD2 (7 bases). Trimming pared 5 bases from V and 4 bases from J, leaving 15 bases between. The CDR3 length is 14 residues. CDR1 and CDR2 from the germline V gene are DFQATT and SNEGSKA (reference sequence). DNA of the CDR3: TGCAGTGCTGGACGGGGGGCTGGGTACAATGAGCAGTTCTTC. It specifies CSAGRGAGYNEQFF.

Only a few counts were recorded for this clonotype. The CDR3 loop is CASSPQTGIRVMNTEAFF. As DNA, the CDR3 is TGTGCCAGCAGCCCTCAGACAGGGATTAGGGTAATGAACACTGAAGCTTTCTTT. The chain has TRBV7-8 and TRBJ1-1, with TRBD1 matching over 7 bases. With 5 bases clipped from V and 0 bases from J, the junction kept 15 bases outside the gene matches. Germline CDR1 reads SGHVS; CDR2 reads FQNEAQ. CDR3 length: 18 residues.

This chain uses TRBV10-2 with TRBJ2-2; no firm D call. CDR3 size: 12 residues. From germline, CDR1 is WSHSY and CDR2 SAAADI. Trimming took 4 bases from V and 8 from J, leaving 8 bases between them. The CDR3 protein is CASSGRWGELFF. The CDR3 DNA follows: TGCGCCAGCAGTGGACGGTGGGGGGAGCTGTTTTTT.

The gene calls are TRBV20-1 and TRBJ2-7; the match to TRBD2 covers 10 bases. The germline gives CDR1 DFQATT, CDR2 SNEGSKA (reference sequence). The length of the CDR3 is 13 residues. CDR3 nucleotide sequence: TGCAGCCTACAACCAGGACTAGCGGAGGAGCAGTACTTC. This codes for CSLQPGLAEEQYF.

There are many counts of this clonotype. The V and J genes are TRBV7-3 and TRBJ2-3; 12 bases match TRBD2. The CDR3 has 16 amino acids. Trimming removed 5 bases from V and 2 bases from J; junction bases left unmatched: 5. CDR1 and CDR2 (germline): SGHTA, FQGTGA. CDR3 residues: CASSPGLAGFTDTQYF. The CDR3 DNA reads TGTGCCAGCAGCCCTGGACTAGCGGGGTTCACAGATACGCAGTATTTT.

For the CDR3, the DNA is TGTGCCAGCAGCTCGGACAGGACTCGTGGCTACACCTTC. As protein: CASSSDRTRGYTF. The J gene is TRBJ1-2, the V gene TRBV12-3 or TRBV12-4, with 7 bases fitting TRBD1. Unmatched junction bases numbered 8, after V lost 6 bases and J lost 7 bases. The CDR3 runs to 13 residues.

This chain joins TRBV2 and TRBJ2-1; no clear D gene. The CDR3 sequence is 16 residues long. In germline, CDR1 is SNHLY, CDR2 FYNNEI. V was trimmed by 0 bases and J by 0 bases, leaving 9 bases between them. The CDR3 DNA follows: TGTGCCAGCAGTGAAGCTTGGGCGATCTCCTACAATGAGCAGTTCTTC. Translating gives CASSEAWAISYNEQFF.

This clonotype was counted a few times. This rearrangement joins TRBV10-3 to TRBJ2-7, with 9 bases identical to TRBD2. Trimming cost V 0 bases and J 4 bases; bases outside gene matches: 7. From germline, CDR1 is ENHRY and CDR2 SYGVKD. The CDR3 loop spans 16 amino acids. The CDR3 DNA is TGTGCCATCAGTGAGTCCCCGGGGCTAGCGGGGTACGAGCAGTACTTC. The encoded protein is CAISESPGLAGYEQYF.

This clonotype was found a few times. The chain's CDR3 is CASSGTTGTDTQYF. CDR3 DNA: TGCGCCAGCAGCGGAACGACGGGCACAGATACGCAGTATTTT. The gene calls are TRBV5-1 and TRBJ2-3; D is unresolved. The CDR3 loop spans 14 amino acids. Trimming stripped 4 bases from V and 1 base from J, with 10 bases between. Germline CDR1 SGHRS, CDR2 YFSETQ.

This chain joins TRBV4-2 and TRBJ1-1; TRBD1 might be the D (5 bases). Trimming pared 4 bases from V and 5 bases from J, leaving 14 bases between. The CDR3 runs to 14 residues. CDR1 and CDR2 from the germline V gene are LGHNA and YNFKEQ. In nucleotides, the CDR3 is TGTGCCAGCAGCCCCGGGGGGATCGGAACTGAAGCTTTCTTT. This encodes CASSPGGIGTEAFF.

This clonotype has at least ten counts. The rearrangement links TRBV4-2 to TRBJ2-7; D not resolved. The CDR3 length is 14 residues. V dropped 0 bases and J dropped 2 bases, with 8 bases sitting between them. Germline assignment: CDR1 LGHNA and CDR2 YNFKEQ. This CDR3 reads CASSQDLGTYEQYF. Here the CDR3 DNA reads TGTGCCAGCAGCCAAGATCTTGGGACCTACGAGCAGTACTTC.

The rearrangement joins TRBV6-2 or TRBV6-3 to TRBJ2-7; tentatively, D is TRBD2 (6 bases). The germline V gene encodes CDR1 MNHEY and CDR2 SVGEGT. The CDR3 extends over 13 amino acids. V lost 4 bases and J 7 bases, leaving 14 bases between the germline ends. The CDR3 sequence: CASSSGTRGEQYF. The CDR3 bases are TGTGCCAGCAGTTCCGGGACTCGGGGAGAGCAGTACTTC.

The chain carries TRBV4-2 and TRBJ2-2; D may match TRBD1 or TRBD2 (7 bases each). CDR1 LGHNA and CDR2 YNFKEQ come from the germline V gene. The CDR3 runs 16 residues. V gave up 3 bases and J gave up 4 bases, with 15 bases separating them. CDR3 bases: TGTGCCAGCAGCCATACCGACAGGGAGGGCACCGGGGAGCTGTTTTTT. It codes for CASSHTDREGTGELFF.

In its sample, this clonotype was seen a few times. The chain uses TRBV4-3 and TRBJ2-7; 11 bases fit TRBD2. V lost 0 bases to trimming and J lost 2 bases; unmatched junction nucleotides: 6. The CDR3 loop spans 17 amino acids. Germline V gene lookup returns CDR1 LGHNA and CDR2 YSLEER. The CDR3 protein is CASSQEASGGPAYEQYF. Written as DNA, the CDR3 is TGCGCCAGCAGCCAAGAGGCTAGCGGGGGGCCAGCCTACGAGCAGTACTTC.

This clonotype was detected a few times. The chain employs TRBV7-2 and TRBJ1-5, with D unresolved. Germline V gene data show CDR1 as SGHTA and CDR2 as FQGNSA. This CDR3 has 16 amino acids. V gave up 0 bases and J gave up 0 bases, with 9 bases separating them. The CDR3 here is CASSLAIDLSNQPQHF. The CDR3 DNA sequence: TGTGCCAGCAGCTTAGCGATCGACCTTAGCAATCAGCCCCAGCATTTT.